This T cell receptor beta chain was identified during a study of Graves' ophthalmopathy and Graves' hyperthyroidism. No donor had other autoimmune disease, uncontrolled infection, pregnancy or lactation. The PBMCs had their origin in roughly 10 ml of fresh peripheral blood. Amplification from RNA transcripts yielded the TCR beta CDR3 regions. Second-round multiplex PCR followed a first-round RT-PCR using HTBI primers. Each CDR3 protein is one row after TCRdb ran MiXCR on the multiplex PCR reads. The table records roughly 380,000 distinct CDR3 sequences, just over 15% of them present only once. The length of the CDR3 is 16 residues. Germline loops: CDR1 LNHDA, CDR2 SQIVND (reference sequence). The sample holds many counts of this clonotype. At one boundary the junction diverges from the germline segment, which might be a read error.

This clonotype originated in a woman aged 18 to 35 with stable Graves' hyperthyroidism. The source material was peripheral blood. The chain joins TRBV19 to TRBJ1-1; 10 nucleotides match TRBD1. The CDR3 reads CASRGRQGADVTKAFF. The CDR3 bases are TGTGCCAGTAGGGGTAGACAGGGGGCGGACGTCACTAAAGCTTTCTTT.